Sequencing of this T cell receptor beta chain was carried out in a study of T cell repertoires in cytomegalovirus infection. Study details: It was recently identified HLA-C-restricted and well-studied HLA-B-restricted CMV epitopes that the study used. It was the public TCR beta signatures that indicated both CMV infection and matching HLA type.

TCRdb re-called the reads through MiXCR, storing one row per CDR3 protein. The sample comprises approximately 910,000 distinct CDR3 sequences, approximately 31% of which are singletons, and 13% rests with the top ten. This CDR3 has 15 amino acids. Germline V gives CDR1 SGHVS, CDR2 FNYEAQ. J was trimmed by 4 bases and V by 5 bases; bases with no gene match: 9. This clonotype was found many times. Its antigen remains unknown. This TCR derives from a human donor in good health (CMV status not recorded). Some clones in this sample may be carry-over from other donors' samples. The J gene is TRBJ2-7, the V gene TRBV7-6; 9 positions match TRBD1. The sample was cultured CD8+ T cells from PBMCs, taken from culture after CMV antigen stimulation. The CDR3 DNA is TGTGCCAGCAGCGCCGCCGGGACAGGGACATACGAGCAGTACGTC. This sequence encodes CASSAAGTGTYEQYV.